Listed below are T cell receptor beta chains from one sample, sequenced in a study of regulatory T cells in long-lasting Graves disease. MiXCR was run by TCRdb on the multiplex PCR reads, yielding one entry per CDR3 protein. The profile shows approximately 400,000 distinct CDR3 sequences, 20% of them singletons. The material sequenced was peripheral blood mononuclear cells (PBMCs), taken when the disease was refractory, from a patient treated with antithyroid drugs. These TCRs come from a female donor with Graves disease. Both conserved end residues are trimmed from each CDR3. Rows may omit the clone size; those that give it use once, few, many or a size class.

clone_size | j_call | cdr3_length | v_call | cdr3_aa
few | TRBJ1-5 | 11 | TRBV5-5 | ASTSWGDQPQH
- | TRBJ2-7 | 12 | TRBV6-1 | ASRTGSSIDEQY
few | TRBJ2-3 | 13 | TRBV27 | ASSLGGFNTDTQY
few | TRBJ2-2 | 12 | TRBV25-1 | ASSDSGDTGELF
- | TRBJ1-6 | 14 | TRBV4-3 | ASSQDYGTANSPLH
many | TRBJ1-2 | 11 | TRBV12-3/TRBV12-4 | ASSFGDSYGYT
many | TRBJ2-7 | 12 | TRBV7-2 | ASSQGTESYEQY
- | TRBJ2-7 | 13 | TRBV5-1 | ASSLAYSSSYEQY
- | TRBJ1-5 | 11 | TRBV19 | ASNPGQGQPQH
few | TRBJ2-7 | 13 | TRBV19 | ASRRLQVASREQY
many | TRBJ2-7 | 13 | TRBV7-2 | ASSLVSSGSYEQY
many | TRBJ2-7 | 11 | TRBV12-3/TRBV12-4 | ASSRGQGDEQY
few | TRBJ1-2 | 13 | TRBV20-1 | SASRTGEDNYGYT
- | TRBJ1-1 | 12 | TRBV20-1 | SARGDRVMTEAF
many | TRBJ2-5 | 11 | TRBV10-3 | ATGLAPKETQY
many | TRBJ1-1 | 13 | TRBV29-1 | SVELSHGMNTEAF
few | TRBJ2-3 | 13 | TRBV27 | ASSSGTTSTDTQY
many | TRBJ1-5 | 13 | TRBV2 | ASKYRQGDNQPQH
many | TRBJ2-5 | 15 | TRBV7-2 | ASSLASRTDGRETQY
- | TRBJ2-2 | 10 | TRBV30 | AWSVATGELF
- | TRBJ2-1 | 13 | TRBV18 | ASSPGLALRNEQF
many | TRBJ1-1 | 10 | TRBV12-3/TRBV12-4 | ASSLIPGEAF
many | TRBJ2-7 | 11 | TRBV11-2 | ASSLSTGYEQY
many | TRBJ2-2 | 14 | TRBV6-2/TRBV6-3 | ASENDRGKNTGELF
- | TRBJ1-5 | 11 | TRBV30 | AWARGLNQPQH